These 17 T cell receptor beta chains share one sample of origin, sequenced in a study of T cell responses to AZD1222 COVID-19 vaccine. Repertoires were generated with immunoSEQ multiplex PCR, while TCRdb's copy carries only in-frame clones and drops some. Among about 110,000 clones listed, about 90% were seen once. The source was peripheral blood, collected on day 0 of AZD1222 vaccination. The receptors come from an adult in good health.

This chain joins TRBV7-6 and TRBJ1-1; no reliable D call. The germline gives CDR1 SGHVS, CDR2 FNYEAQ. The CDR3 sequence is 15 residues long. V lost 1 base, J lost 0 bases, and 9 bases lay in between. The CDR3 is CASSLGADLNTEAFF. The CDR3 DNA is TGTGCCAGCAGCTTAGGGGCCGACCTGAACACTGAAGCTTTCTTT.

V and J are TRBV19 and TRBJ1-1; maybe TRBD1 (5 bases). This CDR3 has 16 amino acids. Germline lookup yields CDR1 LNHDA and CDR2 SQIVND (reference sequence). V lost 3 bases and J lost 6, with 20 bases in between. The CDR3 DNA reads TGTGCCAGTAGTATGGGTCGATGGGGCAGGGCGGCTGAAGCTTTCTTT. It translates to CASSMGRWGRAAEAFF.

The V call is TRBV12-3 or TRBV12-4, the J call TRBJ1-6, with D maybe TRBD1 (6 bases). V gave up 5 bases and J gave up 5 bases, with 7 bases separating them. This CDR3 region has 13 residues. The CDR3: CASSRQDNSPLHF. The CDR3 DNA is TGTGCCAGCAGTCGACAGGATAATTCACCCCTCCACTTT.

The rearrangement links TRBV27 to TRBJ1-6; maybe TRBD1 (6 bases). The CDR3 is 12 residues long. Germline V gene sequence: CDR1 MNHEY, CDR2 SMNVEV (reference sequence). Trimming removed 5 bases at V and 17 bases at J, with 16 bases between. The CDR3 loop reads CASSRGAGKFHF. In DNA form, the CDR3 reads TGTGCCAGCAGTCGGGGGGCAGGGAAATTCCACTTT.

The chain combines TRBV3-1 (or the pseudogene TRBV3-2) with TRBJ2-7; 7 positions match TRBD2. With 2 bases clipped from V and 6 bases from J, the junction kept 1 base outside the gene matches. This CDR3 region has 12 residues. Germline V lookup: CDR1 LGHDT, CDR2 YNNKEL (reference sequence). This CDR3 reads CASSQTSVEQYF. The CDR3 coding sequence is TGTGCCAGCAGCCAAACTAGCGTCGAGCAGTACTTC.

The chain links TRBV14 to TRBJ1-4; D may be TRBD1 (6 bases). Germline V gene lookup returns CDR1 SGHDN and CDR2 FVKESK. The CDR3 is 15 residues long. Deletions cut 5 bases from V and 7 bases from J, with 17 bases between. The CDR3 reads CASSELGGPGEKLFF. CDR3 DNA: TGTGCCAGCAGCGAACTGGGGGGGCCGGGTGAAAAACTGTTTTTT.

In this sample, this clone turned up once. This sequence joins TRBV14 and TRBJ1-1; possibly TRBD1 for D (6 bases). This CDR3 is built from 13 residues. Germline V lookup: CDR1 SGHDN, CDR2 FVKESK. V was pared by 1 base and J by 10 bases, with 13 bases between. CDR3 loop: CASSQAQGYRAFF. CDR3 coding DNA: TGTGCCAGCAGCCAAGCACAGGGCTATCGAGCTTTCTTT.

The chain links TRBV3-1 (or the pseudogene TRBV3-2) to TRBJ2-3, with 8 bases fitting TRBD2. V trimming: 4 bases; J trimming: 6 bases; junction bases outside the gene matches: 12. Germline values: CDR1 LGHDT, CDR2 YNNKEL (reference sequence). The CDR3 loop spans 16 amino acids. DNA of the CDR3: TGTGCCAGCAGCCGGTCAAGCGGGGGACACCGGGATACGCAGTATTTT. It codes for CASSRSSGGHRDTQYF.

This chain links TRBV5-1 with TRBJ2-5; a possible D gene is TRBD1 (5 bases). Germline values: CDR1 SGHRS, CDR2 YFSETQ. This CDR3 is 17 amino acids long. Between the trimmed V and J ends, which lost 0 bases and 1 base, there was a span of 16 bases. The CDR3 loop reads CASSLGNIRVSQETQYF. The DNA for the CDR3 is TGCGCCAGCAGCTTGGGGAACATCAGGGTCTCCCAAGAGACCCAGTACTTC.

The rearrangement joins TRBV4-1 to TRBJ1-2; D remains ambiguous. The CDR3 length is 18 residues. Trimming took off 0 bases at V and 0 bases at J, with 17 bases between the two ends. Germline V lookup: CDR1 MGHRA, CDR2 YSYEKL. CDR3 coding DNA: TGCGCCAGCAGCCAAGATTTAGGGCGGGTCAGTACTAACTATGGCTACACCTTC. Translating gives CASSQDLGRVSTNYGYTF.

The chain combines TRBV7-3 with TRBJ1-1, with D tentatively TRBD1 (5 bases). Trimming took 1 base from V and 3 from J, leaving 6 bases between them. CDR1 and CDR2 from the germline V gene are SGHTA and FQGTGA. The CDR3 is 13 residues long. CDR3 nucleotides: TGTGCCAGCAGCTTAAGGGGGGACACTGAAGCTTTCTTT. This sequence encodes CASSLRGDTEAFF.

V gene TRBV5-1 combines with J gene TRBJ2-5; a weak D match, TRBD1 (6 bases). Germline CDR1 SGHRS, CDR2 YFSETQ. Trimming cost V 4 bases and J 5 bases, with 15 bases left between them. The length of the CDR3 is 14 residues. CDR3 nucleotides: TGCGCCAGCAGCCCGGAACAGGGCTGGGAGACCCAGTACTTC. Protein sequence: CASSPEQGWETQYF.

This chain uses TRBV28 with TRBJ2-7; no clear D gene. Trimming removed 4 bases from V and 5 bases from J, with 15 bases in between. CDR3 length: 14 residues. In germline, CDR1 is MDHEN, CDR2 SYDVKM. Written as DNA, the CDR3 is TGTGCCAGCAGTTCCCCTGCACAACCCCACGAGCAGTACTTC. Its protein is CASSSPAQPHEQYF.

J is TRBJ2-7 and V is TRBV4-1; TRBD1 matches 7 bases. Trimming removed 4 bases from V and 6 bases from J; junction bases left unmatched: 6. Germline loops: CDR1 MGHRA, CDR2 YSYEKL. There are 13 residues in the CDR3. The CDR3 sequence: CASSPTGWSEQYF. The CDR3 coding sequence is TGCGCCAGCAGCCCGACAGGGTGGTCCGAGCAGTACTTC.

The chain is built from TRBV6-5 and TRBJ1-2; TRBD1 matches at 7 bases. Germline V gives CDR1 MNHEY, CDR2 SVGAGI. The CDR3 contains 15 residues. The V gene end was trimmed by 6 bases and the J gene end by 0 bases; junction bases not matched to a gene: 7. The CDR3 loop is CASSSDREANYGYTF. The DNA for the CDR3 is TGTGCCAGCAGCTCCGACAGGGAGGCTAACTATGGCTACACCTTC.

The chain couples TRBV7-9 to TRBJ1-1; tentatively, D is TRBD1 (5 bases). The CDR3 has 13 residues. V lost 3 bases to trimming and J lost 2 bases, with 7 bases between them. Germline V gives CDR1 SEHNR, CDR2 FQNEAQ (reference sequence). CDR3 in DNA: TGTGCCAGCAGCTTCCGGGACAACACTGAAGCTTTCTTT. It specifies CASSFRDNTEAFF. The full variable domain, completed using reference TRBV7-9 and TRBJ1-1, is DTGVSQNPRHKITKRGQNVTFRCDPISEHNRLYWYRQTLGQGPEFLTYFQNEAQLEKSRLLSDRFSAERPKGSFSTLEIQRTEQGDSAMYLCASSFRDNTEAFFGQGTRLTVV.

The chain joins TRBV4-1 to TRBJ2-7, with D perhaps TRBD1 (6 bases). Between the trimmed V and J ends, which lost 4 bases and 7 bases, there was a span of 14 bases. This CDR3 comprises 13 residues. Germline values: CDR1 MGHRA, CDR2 YSYEKL. The CDR3 loop reads CASSRNRVGEQYF. DNA of the CDR3: TGCGCCAGCAGCCGTAACAGGGTGGGGGAGCAGTACTTC.